The TCR beta chain described here comes from a study of cytomegalovirus exposure and HLA in healthy donors. When sampled, the donors appeared nominally healthy, though they likely had unrecorded immune exposures. It was with 60 Vbeta and 13 Jbeta primers that the PCR ran. Clones were sequenced by immunoSEQ multiplex PCR, and TCRdb holds only the in-frame ones, with some missing. This table has about 200,000 clones, over 65% appearing once. The V segment lost 0 bases and the J segment 2 bases; nucleotides outside the gene matches: 4. The CDR3 loop spans 16 amino acids. From germline, CDR1 is SGHRS and CDR2 YFSETQ. On this clone: Its antigen is still unknown.

Broader study findings: As a later analysis showed, a missense DCLRE1C variant was linked to trimming of TCR beta V- and J-genes. Across donors, most TCRs were seen rarely, yet some public ones were widespread.

This chain links TRBV5-1 with TRBJ2-3; 9 positions match TRBD2. Sequencing was done on a sample of PBMCs. The TCR was taken from a man aged 40-49 years in good health and CMV-seropositive. Here the CDR3 DNA reads TGCGCCAGCAGCTTGGGACTAGCGGAGTTCACAGATACGCAGTATTTT. This gives the protein CASSLGLAEFTDTQYF.